Included here is one T cell receptor (beta chain) sequence, with context. This CDR3 is 16 amino acids long. Germline V gives CDR1 SGHKS, CDR2 YYEKEE (reference sequence). The V and J ends lost 0 bases and 0 bases respectively, with 10 bases between them. TCR beta CDR3 region amplification was performed from RNA transcripts. The TCR CDR3 first-round RT-PCR relied on the HTBI primer set. Via MiXCR, TCRdb re-called the multiplex PCR reads, giving one row per CDR3 protein. The sample shows about 400,000 distinct CDR3 sequences, just under 15% of them seen only once. This specimen comes from a study of T cells in Graves' hyperthyroidism and ophthalmopathy.

Source material: blood. This clonotype was sampled from a woman aged 30 to 39 with Graves' hyperthyroidism. This rearrangement joins TRBV5-5 to TRBJ1-5; the D is unclear. The DNA of the CDR3 is TGTGCCAGCAGCTTGGACAGAGCGTATAGCAATCAGCCCCAGCATTTT. Translation gives CASSLDRAYSNQPQHF.